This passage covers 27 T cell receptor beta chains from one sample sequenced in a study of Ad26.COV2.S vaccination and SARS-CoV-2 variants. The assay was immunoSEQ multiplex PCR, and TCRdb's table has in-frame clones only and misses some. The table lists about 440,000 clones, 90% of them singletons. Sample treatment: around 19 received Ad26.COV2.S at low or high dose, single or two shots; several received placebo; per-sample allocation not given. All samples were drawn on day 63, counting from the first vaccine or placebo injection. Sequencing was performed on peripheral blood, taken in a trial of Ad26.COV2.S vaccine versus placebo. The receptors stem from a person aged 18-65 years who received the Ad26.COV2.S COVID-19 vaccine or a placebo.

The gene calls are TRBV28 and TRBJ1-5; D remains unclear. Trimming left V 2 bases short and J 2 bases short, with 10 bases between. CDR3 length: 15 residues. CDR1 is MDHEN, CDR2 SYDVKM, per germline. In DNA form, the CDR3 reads TGTGCCAGCAGTTTACCAGGCGGGGGCAATCAGCCCCAGCATTTT. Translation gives CASSLPGGGNQPQHF.

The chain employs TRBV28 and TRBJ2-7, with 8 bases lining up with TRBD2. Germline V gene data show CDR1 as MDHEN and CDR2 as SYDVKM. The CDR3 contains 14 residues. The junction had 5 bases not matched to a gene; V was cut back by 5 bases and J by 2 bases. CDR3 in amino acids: CASSHRTSPYEQYF. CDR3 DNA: TGTGCCAGCAGTCACCGGACTAGCCCCTACGAGCAGTACTTC.

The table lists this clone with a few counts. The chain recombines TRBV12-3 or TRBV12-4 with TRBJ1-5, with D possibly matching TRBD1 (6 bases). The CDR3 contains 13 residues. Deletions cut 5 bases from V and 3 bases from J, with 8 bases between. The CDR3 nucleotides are TGTGCCAGCAGTGGGACAAACAATCAGCCCCAGCATTTT. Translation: CASSGTNNQPQHF.

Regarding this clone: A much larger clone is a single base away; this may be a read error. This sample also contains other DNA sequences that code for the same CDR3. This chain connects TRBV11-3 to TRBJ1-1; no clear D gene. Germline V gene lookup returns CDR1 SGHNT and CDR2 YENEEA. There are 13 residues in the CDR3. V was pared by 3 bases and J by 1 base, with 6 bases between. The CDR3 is CASSFGGNTEAFF. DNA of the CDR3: TGTGCCAGCAGCTTCGGAGGGAACACTGAAGCTTTCTTT. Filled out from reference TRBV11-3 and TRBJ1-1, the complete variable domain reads EAGVVQSPRYKIIEKKQPVAFWCNPISGHNTLYWYLQNLGQGPELLIRYENEEAVDDSQLPKDRFSAERLKGVDSTLKIQPAELGDSAVYLCASSFGGNTEAFFGQGTRLTVV.

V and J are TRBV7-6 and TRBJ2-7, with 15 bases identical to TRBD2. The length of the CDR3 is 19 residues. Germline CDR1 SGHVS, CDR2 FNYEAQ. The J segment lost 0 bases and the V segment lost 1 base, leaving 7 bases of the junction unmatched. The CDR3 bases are TGTGCCAGCAGCTTAGGGGTAGGGACTAGCGGGGGGAACTCCTACGAGCAGTACTTC. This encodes CASSLGVGTSGGNSYEQYF.

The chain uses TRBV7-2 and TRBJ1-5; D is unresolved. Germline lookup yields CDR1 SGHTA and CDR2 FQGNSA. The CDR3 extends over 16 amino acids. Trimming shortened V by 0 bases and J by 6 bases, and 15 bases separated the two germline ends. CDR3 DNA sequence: TGTGCCAGCAGCTTAGCGACCCGGTCCACGGCTCAGCCCCAGCATTTT. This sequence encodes CASSLATRSTAQPQHF.

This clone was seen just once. The CDR3 DNA follows: TGTGCCAGCAGCTTACCCCTAGCGGGAGGTAGGGCAGATACGCAGTATTTT. Its translation is CASSLPLAGGRADTQYF. The chain combines TRBV7-4 with TRBJ2-3; 11 bases agree with TRBD2. There are 17 residues in the CDR3. The trim removed 2 bases at V and 4 bases at J, leaving 8 bases unmatched. The V gene's germline CDR1 is SGHVT and CDR2 SQSDAQ.

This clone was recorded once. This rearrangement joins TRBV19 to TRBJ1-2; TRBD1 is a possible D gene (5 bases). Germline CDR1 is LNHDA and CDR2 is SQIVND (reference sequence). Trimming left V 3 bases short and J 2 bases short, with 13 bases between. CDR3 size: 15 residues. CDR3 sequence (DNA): TGTGCCAGTAGTATTTTAGGTCAGGGCAACTATGGCTACACCTTC. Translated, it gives CASSILGQGNYGYTF.

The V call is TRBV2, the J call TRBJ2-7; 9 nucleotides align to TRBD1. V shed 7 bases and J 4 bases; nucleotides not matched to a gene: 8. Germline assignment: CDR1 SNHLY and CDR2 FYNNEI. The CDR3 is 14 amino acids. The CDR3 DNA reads TGTGCCAGCAAAGCAAGGACAGGGGCTTACGAGCAGTACTTC. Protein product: CASKARTGAYEQYF.

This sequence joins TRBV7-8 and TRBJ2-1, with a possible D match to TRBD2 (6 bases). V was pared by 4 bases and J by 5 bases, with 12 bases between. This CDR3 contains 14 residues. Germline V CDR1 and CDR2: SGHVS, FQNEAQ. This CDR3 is CASSSSGGDNEQFF. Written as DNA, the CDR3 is TGTGCCAGCAGCTCCTCCGGGGGAGACAATGAGCAGTTCTTC.

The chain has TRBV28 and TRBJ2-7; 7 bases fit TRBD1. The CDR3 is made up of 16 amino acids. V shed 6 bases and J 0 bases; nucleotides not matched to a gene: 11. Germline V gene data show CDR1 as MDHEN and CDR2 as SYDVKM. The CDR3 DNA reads TGTGCCAGCAGCCCCGGGGCAGGACAGGACTCCTACGAGCAGTACTTC. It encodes CASSPGAGQDSYEQYF.

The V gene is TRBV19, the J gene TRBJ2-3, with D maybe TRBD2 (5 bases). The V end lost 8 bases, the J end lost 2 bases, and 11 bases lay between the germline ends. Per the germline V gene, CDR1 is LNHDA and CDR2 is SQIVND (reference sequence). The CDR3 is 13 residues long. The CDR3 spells CASRLINTDTQYF. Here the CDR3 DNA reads TGTGCCAGTCGACTAATCAACACAGATACGCAGTATTTT. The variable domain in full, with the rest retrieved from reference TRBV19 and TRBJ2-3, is DGGITQSPKYLFRKEGQNVTLSCEQNLNHDAMYWYRQDPGQGLRLIYYSQIVNDFQKGDIAEGYSVSREKKESFPLTVTSAQKNPTAFYLCASRLINTDTQYFGPGTRLTVL.

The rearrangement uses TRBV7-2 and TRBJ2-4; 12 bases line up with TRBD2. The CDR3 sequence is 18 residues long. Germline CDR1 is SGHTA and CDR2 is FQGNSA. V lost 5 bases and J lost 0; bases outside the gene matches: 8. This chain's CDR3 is CASSQLAGGTSAKNIQYF. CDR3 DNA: TGTGCCAGCAGCCAACTAGCGGGAGGTACCTCAGCCAAAAACATTCAGTACTTC.

CDR3: CASESPLQGNPYNSPLHF. The CDR3 bases are TGTGCCAGCGAAAGTCCTCTGCAAGGGAACCCCTATAATTCACCCCTCCACTTT. The V call is TRBV28, the J call TRBJ1-6; D is ambiguous. The germline V gene has CDR1 MDHEN and CDR2 SYDVKM. The CDR3 has 18 amino acids. V lost 8 bases, J lost 2 bases, and 22 bases lay in between.

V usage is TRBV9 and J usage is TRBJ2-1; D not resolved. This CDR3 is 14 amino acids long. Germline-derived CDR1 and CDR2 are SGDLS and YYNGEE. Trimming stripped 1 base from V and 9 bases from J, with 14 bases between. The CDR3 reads CASSVSTQWGEQFF. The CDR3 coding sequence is TGTGCCAGCAGCGTATCGACCCAATGGGGTGAGCAGTTCTTC.

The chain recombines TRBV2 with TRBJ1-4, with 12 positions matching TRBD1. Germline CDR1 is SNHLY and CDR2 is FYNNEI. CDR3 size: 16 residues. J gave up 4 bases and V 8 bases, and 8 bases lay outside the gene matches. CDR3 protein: CASLGQGAVINEKLFF. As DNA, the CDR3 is TGTGCCAGCCTGGGACAGGGGGCGGTCATTAATGAAAAACTGTTTTTT.

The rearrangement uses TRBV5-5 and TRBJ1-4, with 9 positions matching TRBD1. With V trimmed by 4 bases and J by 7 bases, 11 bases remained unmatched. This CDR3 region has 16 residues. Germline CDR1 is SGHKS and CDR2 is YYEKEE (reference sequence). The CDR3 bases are TGTGCCAGCAGCATTGACCCACAGGGGGCAGGTGAAAAACTGTTTTTT. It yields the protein CASSIDPQGAGEKLFF.

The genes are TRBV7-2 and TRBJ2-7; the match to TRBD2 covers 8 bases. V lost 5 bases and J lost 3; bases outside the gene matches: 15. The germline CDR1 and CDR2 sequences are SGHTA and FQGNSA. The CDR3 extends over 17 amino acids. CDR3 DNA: TGTGCCAGCAGCCTACTTGTCACAGCGGGAGATGTCTACGAGCAGTACTTC. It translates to CASSLLVTAGDVYEQYF.

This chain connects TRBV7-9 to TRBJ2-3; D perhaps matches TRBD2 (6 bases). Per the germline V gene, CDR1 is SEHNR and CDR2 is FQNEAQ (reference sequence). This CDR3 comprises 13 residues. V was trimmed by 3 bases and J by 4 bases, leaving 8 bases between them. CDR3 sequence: CASSFWDSDTQYF. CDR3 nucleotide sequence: TGTGCCAGCAGCTTTTGGGACTCAGATACGCAGTATTTT.

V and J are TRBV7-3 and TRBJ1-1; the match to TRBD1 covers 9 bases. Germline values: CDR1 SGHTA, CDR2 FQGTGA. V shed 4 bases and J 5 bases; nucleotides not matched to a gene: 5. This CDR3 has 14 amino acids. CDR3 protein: CASSSQGAGTEAFF. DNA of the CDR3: TGTGCCAGCAGCTCACAGGGGGCCGGGACTGAAGCTTTCTTT.

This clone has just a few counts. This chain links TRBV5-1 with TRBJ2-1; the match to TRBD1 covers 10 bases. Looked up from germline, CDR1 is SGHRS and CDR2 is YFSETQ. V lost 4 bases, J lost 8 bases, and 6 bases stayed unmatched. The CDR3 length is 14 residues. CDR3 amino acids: CASSPGQGRDEQFF. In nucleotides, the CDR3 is TGCGCCAGCAGCCCGGGACAGGGGAGGGATGAGCAGTTCTTC.

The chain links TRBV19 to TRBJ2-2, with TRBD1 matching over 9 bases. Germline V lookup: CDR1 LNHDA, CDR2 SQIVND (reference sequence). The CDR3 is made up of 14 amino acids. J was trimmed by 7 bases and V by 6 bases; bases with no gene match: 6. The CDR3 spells CASRVGQGVGELFF. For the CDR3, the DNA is TGTGCCAGTAGGGTGGGACAGGGAGTCGGGGAGCTGTTTTTT.

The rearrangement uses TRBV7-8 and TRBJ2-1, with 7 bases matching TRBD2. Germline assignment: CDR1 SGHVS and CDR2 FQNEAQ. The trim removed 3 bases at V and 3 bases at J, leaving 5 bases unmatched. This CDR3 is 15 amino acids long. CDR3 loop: CASSFSGEGYNEQFF. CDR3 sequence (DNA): TGTGCCAGCAGCTTCTCGGGGGAGGGCTACAATGAGCAGTTCTTC.

CDR3 DNA: TGTGCCAGTAAGGGGGAGGGTAAGGATTTCTACAATGAGCAGTTCTTC. This encodes CASKGEGKDFYNEQFF. The chain links TRBV19 to TRBJ2-1, with D tentatively TRBD2 (7 bases). The germline CDR1 and CDR2 sequences are LNHDA and SQIVND (reference sequence). Trimming removed 7 bases from V and 3 bases from J, with 19 bases in between. CDR3 size: 16 residues.

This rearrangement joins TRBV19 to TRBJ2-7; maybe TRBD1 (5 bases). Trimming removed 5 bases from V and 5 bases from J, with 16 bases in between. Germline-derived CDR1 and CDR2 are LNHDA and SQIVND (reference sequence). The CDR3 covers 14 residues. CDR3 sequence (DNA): TGTGCCAGTAGTCGTTACCAGGGTTACCACGAGCAGTACTTC. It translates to CASSRYQGYHEQYF.

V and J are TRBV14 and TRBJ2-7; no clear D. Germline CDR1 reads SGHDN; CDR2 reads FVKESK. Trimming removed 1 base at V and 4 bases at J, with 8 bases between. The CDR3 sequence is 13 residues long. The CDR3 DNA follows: TGTGCCAGCAGCCAAGGGAAGTGGTACGAGCAGTACTTC. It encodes CASSQGKWYEQYF.

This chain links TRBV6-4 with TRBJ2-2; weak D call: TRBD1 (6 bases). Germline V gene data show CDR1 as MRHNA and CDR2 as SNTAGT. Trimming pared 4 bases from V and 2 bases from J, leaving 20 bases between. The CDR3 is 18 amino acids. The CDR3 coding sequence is TGTGCCAGCAGTGGTTTTACCGGGACACGGGTCAACACCGGGGAGCTGTTTTTT. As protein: CASSGFTGTRVNTGELFF.